The 20 T cell receptor beta chains below all came from one sample that was sequenced in a study of OX40 agonist ivuxolimab in advanced cancers. Library preparation employed the immunoSEQ multiplex PCR assay. This is the immuneACCESS table as TCRdb keeps it, with only in-frame sequences that have V and J called. A part of the clones is gone; compared with another copy, unresolved V genes explain less than half, and the rest is unexplained. The sample table shows tens of thousands of clones, and approximately 80% are seen once. The top ten hold 4% to 5% of the sample. This material consisted of CD4+ or CD8+ T cells sorted from blood, taken in a trial of the OX40 agonist ivuxolimab. The receptors here all came from an adult with an advanced solid tumor such as melanoma, head and neck, liver or kidney cancer.

The V call is TRBV7-2, the J call TRBJ2-5, with 8 bases identical to TRBD2. V lost 4 bases and J lost 5; bases outside the gene matches: 12. This CDR3 has 16 residues. Germline assignment: CDR1 SGHTA and CDR2 FQGNSA. CDR3 nucleotides: TGTGCCAGCAGCTCGATTGGTAGCGGGATAATGGAGACCCAGTACTTC. Its protein product is CASSSIGSGIMETQYF.

The sample holds one count of this clone. V and J are TRBV6-6 and TRBJ2-2, with D perhaps assigned TRBD1 or TRBD2 (5 bases each). The V gene lost 10 bases and the J gene lost 13 bases, with 16 bases spanning the gap. This CDR3 contains 11 residues. Germline lookup yields CDR1 MNHNY and CDR2 SVGAGI (reference sequence). In DNA, the CDR3 is TGTGCCACTACTAGTAGGGGCCCGCTGTTTTTT. Its protein product is CATTSRGPLFF.

This clone appeared a single time. The chain recombines TRBV5-4 with TRBJ2-3; D gene ambiguous. The CDR3 totals 15 residues. Trimming took off 3 bases at V and 1 base at J, with 12 bases between the two ends. Germline values: CDR1 SGHNT, CDR2 YYREEE (reference sequence). CDR3 residues: CASSSDRRGTDTQYF. Written as DNA, the CDR3 is TGTGCCAGCAGCTCGGATCGAAGAGGCACAGATACGCAGTATTTT.

The V and J genes are TRBV5-1 and TRBJ1-5; 7 nucleotides agree with TRBD1. The junction had 10 bases not matched to a gene; V was cut back by 4 bases and J by 6 bases. CDR3 length: 15 residues. The V gene's germline CDR1 is SGHRS and CDR2 YFSETQ. The CDR3 region has the DNA TGCGCCAGCAGCCTGGGGGGAGGGGGCAGTCAGCCCCAGCATTTT. This codes for CASSLGGGGSQPQHF.

The chain uses TRBV18 and TRBJ1-2; 10 nucleotides match TRBD1. Germline loops: CDR1 KGHSH, CDR2 LQKENI. The CDR3 covers 18 residues. Trimming cost V 3 bases and J 1 base; bases outside gene matches: 11. The DNA for the CDR3 is TGTGCCAGCTCACCCTCCTCGGGACAGGGGCCGCTTAACTATGGCTACACCTTC. Its translation: CASSPSSGQGPLNYGYTF.

This clone appeared a few times. The chain has TRBV5-4 and TRBJ1-1; TRBD1 agrees at 7 bases. The CDR3 loop spans 15 amino acids. With 3 bases clipped from V and 4 bases from J, the junction kept 9 bases outside the gene matches. The germline gives CDR1 SGHNT, CDR2 YYREEE (reference sequence). The CDR3 spells CASSSRQGVVTEAFF. The CDR3 DNA follows: TGTGCCAGCAGCTCTAGACAGGGCGTAGTCACTGAAGCTTTCTTT.

The chain recombines TRBV19 with TRBJ1-5; maybe TRBD1 (6 bases). Germline-derived CDR1 and CDR2 are LNHDA and SQIVND (reference sequence). The V gene lost 3 bases and the J gene lost 7 bases, with 13 bases spanning the gap. The length of the CDR3 is 14 residues. The DNA of the CDR3 is TGTGCCAGTAGTATGCTACAGGGAGGACAGCCCCAGCATTTT. It encodes CASSMLQGGQPQHF.

This rearrangement joins TRBV5-1 to TRBJ2-5; TRBD1 might be the D (6 bases). The length of the CDR3 is 15 residues. V gave up 2 bases and J gave up 2 bases, with 13 bases separating them. Germline CDR1 SGHRS, CDR2 YFSETQ. The CDR3 sequence: CASSLGTHLQETQYF. CDR3 DNA sequence: TGCGCCAGCAGCTTAGGGACACATCTACAAGAGACCCAGTACTTC.

The rearrangement joins TRBV18 to TRBJ2-7; D call uncertain. The germline gives CDR1 KGHSH, CDR2 LQKENI. The germline V and J ends were trimmed by 2 bases and 3 bases, with 8 bases remaining between them. The CDR3 sequence is 13 residues long. Here the CDR3 reads CASSPEINYEQYF. Written as DNA, the CDR3 is TGTGCCAGCTCACCAGAGATAAACTACGAGCAGTACTTC.

This chain connects TRBV9 to TRBJ2-3, with TRBD2 matching over 7 bases. From germline, CDR1 is SGDLS and CDR2 YYNGEE. Unmatched junction bases numbered 15, after V lost 6 bases and J lost 8 bases. The CDR3 is 15 amino acids. CDR3: CASNAGVGAEGTQYF. The DNA for the CDR3 is TGTGCCAGCAACGCGGGGGTGGGAGCCGAGGGTACGCAGTATTTT.

The chain joins TRBV28 to TRBJ2-7; D is undetermined. This CDR3 has 14 residues. CDR1 and CDR2 from the germline V gene are MDHEN and SYDVKM. V was shortened by 2 bases and J by 2 bases, with 10 bases between the two germline ends. CDR3 nucleotides: TGTGCCAGCAGTTTAATGCCCAGAACCTACGAGCAGTACTTC. It codes for CASSLMPRTYEQYF.

J is TRBJ2-7 and V is TRBV19; 16 bases match TRBD2. Per germline, CDR1 LNHDA and CDR2 SQIVND (reference sequence). This CDR3 comprises 18 residues. V was clipped by 4 bases and J by 5 bases; unmatched bases: 11. CDR3 bases: TGTGCCAGTAGTAGGGGACTAGCGGGAGGGCCGCGTTCCAACGAGCAGTACTTC. It encodes CASSRGLAGGPRSNEQYF.

The V gene is TRBV29-1, the J gene TRBJ2-1, with TRBD2 identical over 12 bases. CDR1 and CDR2 (germline): SQVTM, ANQGSEA. The CDR3 contains 16 residues. V gave up 0 bases and J gave up 5 bases; unmatched junction bases: 5. The CDR3 DNA reads as TGCAGCGTTGAAGACCTGCTAGCGGGAGGGAACAATGAGCAGTTCTTC. Its protein is CSVEDLLAGGNNEQFF.

The CDR3 DNA reads as TGCGCCAGCAGCTTGGCCCCAGGGGTTAGCAATCAGCCCCAGCATTTT. Translated: CASSLAPGVSNQPQHF. The chain couples TRBV5-1 to TRBJ1-5, with D perhaps matching TRBD1 (6 bases). The CDR3 loop spans 16 amino acids. CDR1 and CDR2 (germline): SGHRS, YFSETQ. Deletions cut 0 bases from V and 0 bases from J, with 10 bases between.

This chain joins TRBV7-2 and TRBJ2-1; TRBD1 is a possible D gene (5 bases). Trimming stripped 1 base from V and 7 bases from J, with 14 bases between. CDR3 length equals 15 residues. The germline gives CDR1 SGHTA, CDR2 FQGNSA. Here the CDR3 reads CASSLVPISGNEQFF. In DNA, the CDR3 is TGTGCCAGCAGCTTAGTCCCCATTTCAGGGAATGAGCAGTTCTTC.

The chain has TRBV2 and TRBJ1-6; TRBD1 agrees at 8 bases. The germline gives CDR1 SNHLY, CDR2 FYNNEI. V shed 7 bases and J 9 bases; nucleotides not matched to a gene: 5. The CDR3 runs to 13 residues. CDR3 DNA sequence: TGTGCCAGCATCACAGGGGGATCTTCACCCCTCCACTTT. This codes for CASITGGSSPLHF.

The V gene is TRBV29-1, the J gene TRBJ1-2; possible D gene TRBD1, 6 bases. Germline V gene sequence: CDR1 SQVTM, CDR2 ANQGSEA. V lost 4 bases, J lost 1 base, and 16 bases lay in between. The CDR3 is 15 residues long. Here the CDR3 reads CSVGDMTAGNYGYTF. The CDR3 region has the DNA TGCAGCGTTGGGGACATGACAGCCGGTAACTATGGCTACACCTTC.

J is TRBJ1-2 and V is TRBV9; possibly TRBD1 for D (6 bases). CDR1 and CDR2 from the germline V gene are SGDLS and YYNGEE. The CDR3 contains 14 residues. V lost 0 bases, J lost 8 bases, and 14 bases lay in between. The CDR3 here is CASSVDGTPRGYTF. CDR3 coding DNA: TGTGCCAGCAGCGTAGACGGGACACCGCGAGGCTACACCTTC.

The V call is TRBV5-4, the J call TRBJ1-2; the match to TRBD1 covers 7 bases. Germline V gives CDR1 SGHNT, CDR2 YYREEE (reference sequence). Trimming took 4 bases from V and 4 from J; bases not matched to a gene: 7. The CDR3 spans 14 residues. CDR3 in amino acids: CASSAGTAGYGYTF. CDR3 in DNA: TGTGCCAGCAGCGCCGGGACAGCAGGCTATGGCTACACCTTC. Looking up the rest from reference TRBV5-4 and TRBJ1-2 gives the full variable domain: ETGVTQSPTHLIKTRGQQVTLRCSSQSGHNTVSWYQQALGQGPQFIFQYYREEENGRGNFPPRFSGLQFPNYSSELNVNALELDDSALYLCASSAGTAGYGYTFGSGTRLTVV.

The V and J genes are TRBV11-2 and TRBJ1-2; D is undetermined. Germline values: CDR1 SGHAT, CDR2 FQNNGV. The CDR3 runs 14 residues. The germline V and J ends were trimmed by 3 bases and 1 base, with 9 bases remaining between them. CDR3 sequence reads: CASSFSLFNYGYTF. CDR3 coding DNA: TGTGCCAGCAGCTTCTCCCTATTTAACTATGGCTACACCTTC.